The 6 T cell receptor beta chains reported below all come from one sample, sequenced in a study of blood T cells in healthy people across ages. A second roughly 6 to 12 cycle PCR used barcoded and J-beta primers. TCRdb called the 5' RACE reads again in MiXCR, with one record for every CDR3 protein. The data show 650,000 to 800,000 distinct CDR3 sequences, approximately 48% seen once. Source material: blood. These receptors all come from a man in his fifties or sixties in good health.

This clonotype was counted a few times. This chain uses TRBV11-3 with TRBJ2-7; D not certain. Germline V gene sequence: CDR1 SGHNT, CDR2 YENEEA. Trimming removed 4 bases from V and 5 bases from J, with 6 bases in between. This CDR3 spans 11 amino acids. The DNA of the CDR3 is TGTGCCAGCAGCTCTCTTAACGAGCAGTACTTC. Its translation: CASSSLNEQYF.

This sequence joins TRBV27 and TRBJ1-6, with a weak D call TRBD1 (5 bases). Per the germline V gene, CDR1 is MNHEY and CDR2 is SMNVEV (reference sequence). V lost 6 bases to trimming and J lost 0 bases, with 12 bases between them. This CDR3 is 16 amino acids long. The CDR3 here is CASSGGGSSYNSPLHF. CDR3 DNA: TGTGCCAGCAGCGGGGGGGGGAGCTCCTATAATTCACCCCTCCACTTT.

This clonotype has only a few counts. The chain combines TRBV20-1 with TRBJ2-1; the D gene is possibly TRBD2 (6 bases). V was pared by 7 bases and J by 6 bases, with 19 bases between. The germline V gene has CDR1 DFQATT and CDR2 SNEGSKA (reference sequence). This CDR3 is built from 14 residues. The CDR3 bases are TGCAGTGTTACGCGGGGATCGCGCCCCAATGAGCAGTTCTTC. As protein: CSVTRGSRPNEQFF.

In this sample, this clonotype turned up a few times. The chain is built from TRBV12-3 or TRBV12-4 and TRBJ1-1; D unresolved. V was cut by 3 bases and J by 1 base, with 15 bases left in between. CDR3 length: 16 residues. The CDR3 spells CASSFYGPRENTEAFF. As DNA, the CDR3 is TGTGCCAGCAGTTTTTACGGGCCAAGGGAGAACACTGAAGCTTTCTTT.

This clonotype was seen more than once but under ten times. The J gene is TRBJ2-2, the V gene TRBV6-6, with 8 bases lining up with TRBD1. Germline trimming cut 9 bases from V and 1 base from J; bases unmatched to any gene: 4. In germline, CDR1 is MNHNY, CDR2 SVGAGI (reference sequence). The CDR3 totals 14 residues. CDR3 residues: CASRGTGNTGELFF. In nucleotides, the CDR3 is TGTGCCAGTAGGGGGACAGGGAACACCGGGGAGCTGTTTTTT.

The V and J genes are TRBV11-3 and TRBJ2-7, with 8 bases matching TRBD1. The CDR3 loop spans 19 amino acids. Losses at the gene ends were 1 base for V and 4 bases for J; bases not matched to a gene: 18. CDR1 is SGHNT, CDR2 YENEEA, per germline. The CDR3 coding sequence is TGTGCCAGCAGCTTAGTTGTTCATAGCAGGGGGCGGCCGGGTTACGAGCAGTACTTC. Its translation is CASSLVVHSRGRPGYEQYF. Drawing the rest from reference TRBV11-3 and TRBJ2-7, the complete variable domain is EAGVVQSPRYKIIEKKQPVAFWCNPISGHNTLYWYLQNLGQGPELLIRYENEEAVDDSQLPKDRFSAERLKGVDSTLKIQPAELGDSAVYLCASSLVVHSRGRPGYEQYFGPGTRLTVT.